This note documents a single TCR beta chain sequence. TCRdb called the 5' RACE reads again in MiXCR, with one record for every CDR3 protein. The sample shows under 250,000 distinct CDR3 sequences, around 25% of them seen only once. The sample originates from a study of T-cell memory formation after mild COVID-19. Germline CDR1 SGHNT, CDR2 YENEEA. V lost 4 bases, J lost 7 bases, and 8 bases lay in between. This CDR3 is 13 amino acids long. The sequence was collected from an adult woman who had mild COVID-19 (a few samples of this study predate the infection). Cell type and time point are not known. The chain recombines TRBV11-3 with TRBJ1-6; no clear D gene. Sequenced input: PBMCs or a T cell subset sorted from them (not recorded which). The CDR3 here is CASSSLVNSPLHF. CDR3 coding DNA: TGTGCCAGCAGCTCCTTAGTGAATTCACCCCTCCACTTT.